This T cell receptor beta chain was documented in a study of blood T cell repertoires in COVID-19 (TCRdb year 2020). As for the study more broadly: Samples from collaborators originated in the United States, Italy and Spain and spanned both the acute and convalescent phases of COVID-19. The prospective study material was composed of cDNA or gDNA derived from T cells, B-cell-depleted T cells, or PBMCs. Subjects who had been exposed to COVID-19, were actively infected with it, or had recovered from it provided the deeply sampled blood TCRbeta repertoires that made up the dataset. The repertoires were made available in a free public database intended to serve as a resource for research on the immune response to SARS-CoV-2. Samples came from the ongoing ImmuneRACE study (first 160 participants) plus 1,254 subjects from 6 global collaborators. Nearly every sample came with metadata listing a de-identified subject ID, COVID-19 status, age in years and sex. Where available, HLA class I and class II types were obtained from metadata supplied by the sample provider rather than from assay-based typing. General conclusions and limits of the study: The amount of clinical and demographic metadata varied by source and participant and was provided uncurated.

Participants in the prospective study were aged roughly 18 to 95 years, lived in some 24 United States geographic areas, and enrolled through a virtual design. Cohort assignment in the prospective study relied on participant-reported clinical history from a screening survey and a study questionnaire. Exposed participants had been in contact, within 2 weeks of entering the study, with a person who had a PCR-confirmed or clinician-diagnosed case of COVID-19. In the prospective study, whole blood, serum and a nasopharyngeal or oropharyngeal swab were collected from each participant by mobile phlebotomists. Over a roughly two-month period, participants in the prospective study had the option of providing additional blood draws and questionnaires. Before DNA extraction, prospective study blood samples were shipped either frozen or at room temperature. Concerning this clone: Its binding antigen is unknown. No base quality information exists; no much larger clone differs at one position.

The germline V gene encodes CDR1 SGHRS and CDR2 YFSETQ. From the cysteine up to the phenylalanine, the CDR3 has a length of 12 residues. CDR3 DNA is the only sequence kept; it has 36 bases, read in frame from the first base. The germline V end is reduced by 4 bases and the J end by 7 bases; junction bases left unmatched: 4. The immunoSEQ Assay, a bias-controlled multiplex PCR, was used to amplify TCRbeta CDR3 regions from genomic DNA. From the authors' description of their analysis: The number of nucleated cells in each sample was estimated from the amplification of reference gene primers within the assay. To quantify the absolute abundance of each unique TCRbeta CDR3 rearrangement, sequence reads were collapsed and filtered. For each sample, productive Simpson clonality was calculated as the square root of Simpson's diversity index across productive rearrangements. The clones in this table, taken by TCRdb from immuneACCESS, are in-frame only. Not every clone is retained; where verified, under half of the shortfall comes from an unresolved V gene, and the cause of the rest is unknown. For V, J and clone size, that table is used; D and trimming come from the DNA. The sample profile shows some 240,000 clones; 85% of them were found once. 6.6% of the sample lies in the top ten.

The chain couples TRBV5-1 to TRBJ1-1; 7 central bases correspond to TRBD1. Material: PBMCs or T cells enriched from blood (not recorded which). This TCR came from a woman between 50 and 59 years old who had been exposed to COVID-19. The CDR3 loop reads CASSQDRYEAFF. The nucleotide sequence reads TGCGCCAGCAGCCAGGACAGGTATGAAGCTTTCTTT.